Sequencing of this TCR delta chain was carried out in a study of gamma-delta T cells after stem cell transplantation. TCRdb re-called clones from the RT-PCR reads using CATT. The table has 10,000 to 13,000 delta-chain clones, around two fifths seen once. The length of the CDR3 is 11 residues. V lost 4 bases to trimming and J lost 2 bases, with 4 bases between them. Germline V gene sequence: CDR1 GEAIGNYY, CDR2 EKD. This clone has just a few counts. This CDR3 is also generated by other DNA sequences in the sample. V usage is TRDV2 and J usage is TRDJ1; D is unresolved. The TCR sequence derives from a human donor. It is not recorded whose cells these are; they may come from a transplant donor. The source material was gamma-delta T cells. For the CDR3, the DNA is TGTGCCTGTGAGAATACCGATAAACTCATCTTT. Encoded protein: CACENTDKLIF.